The 17 T cell receptor beta chains below come from one sample, sequenced in a study of blood T cell repertoires in COVID-19. Clones were read by immunoSEQ multiplex PCR, and TCRdb kept only the in-frame ones, dropping some. The sample shows 40,000 to 65,000 clones, 86% of them seen only once. Specimen: peripheral blood. The receptors were gathered from a man aged 65-85 years with active COVID-19.

The chain joins TRBV5-1 to TRBJ1-1; 7 positions match TRBD1. V shed 2 bases and J 5 bases; nucleotides not matched to a gene: 3. Germline V CDR1 and CDR2: SGHRS, YFSETQ. The CDR3 runs 13 residues. The CDR3 DNA reads as TGCGCCAGCAGCTTCCAGGGGGTAACTGAAGCTTTCTTT. Protein sequence: CASSFQGVTEAFF.

The chain joins TRBV4-1 to TRBJ1-6; a weak D match, TRBD1 (5 bases). The CDR3 contains 14 residues. Looked up from germline, CDR1 is MGHRA and CDR2 is YSYEKL. Trimming took 0 bases from V and 12 from J, leaving 12 bases between them. The CDR3 reads CASSQDSQGRPLHF. The CDR3 nucleotides are TGCGCCAGCAGCCAAGATTCGCAGGGAAGACCCCTCCACTTT.

The chain carries TRBV4-3 and TRBJ1-5, with D possibly matching TRBD1 (5 bases). V was trimmed by 0 bases and J by 9 bases, leaving 9 bases between them. This CDR3 region has 13 residues. Germline V gives CDR1 LGHNA, CDR2 YSLEER. CDR3 in DNA: TGCGCCAGCAGCCAAGAAGCGGGGCTGCCCCAGCATTTT. The encoded protein is CASSQEAGLPQHF.

The J gene is TRBJ2-7, the V gene TRBV30; 7 bases agree with TRBD2. The CDR3 sequence is 12 residues long. After removal of 7 bases from V and 3 bases from J, the junction contained 6 bases not matched to a gene. Looked up from germline, CDR1 is GTSNPN and CDR2 is SVGIG (reference sequence). CDR3 protein: CALGRGGYEQYF. CDR3 DNA: TGTGCCTTGGGGAGGGGAGGCTACGAGCAGTACTTC.

The chain combines TRBV6-5 with TRBJ1-1; D gene uncertain. The V gene's germline CDR1 is MNHEY and CDR2 SVGAGI. The V and J ends lost 0 bases and 2 bases respectively, with 7 bases between them. The CDR3 totals 14 residues. CDR3 protein: CASSYSAGNTEAFF. In DNA, the CDR3 is TGTGCCAGCAGTTACTCGGCGGGAAACACTGAAGCTTTCTTT.

The chain is built from TRBV11-3 and TRBJ2-3; D gene uncertain. The V and J ends lost 1 base and 5 bases respectively, with 13 bases between them. Germline values: CDR1 SGHNT, CDR2 YENEEA. This CDR3 has 15 residues. The CDR3 DNA follows: TGTGCCAGCAGCTTAGTGGTAGCCATCGGAGATACGCAGTATTTT. It specifies CASSLVVAIGDTQYF.

The rearrangement joins TRBV11-2 to TRBJ2-1; D gene unclear. CDR1 is SGHAT and CDR2 is FQNNGV in the germline V gene. This CDR3 has 14 residues. The V and J ends lost 3 bases and 0 bases respectively, with 6 bases between them. This CDR3 is CASSLASSYNEQFF. Here the CDR3 DNA reads TGTGCCAGCAGCTTGGCTAGCTCCTACAATGAGCAGTTCTTC.

The chain links TRBV19 to TRBJ1-2; D unresolved. The ends were cut back, 6 bases at V and 2 bases at J, with 4 bases in the middle. The germline gives CDR1 LNHDA, CDR2 SQIVND (reference sequence). The CDR3 consists of 11 residues. The CDR3 sequence: CASSQNYGYTF. CDR3 coding DNA: TGTGCCAGTAGCCAAAACTATGGCTACACCTTC.

This clone was seen more than once but under ten times. This rearrangement joins TRBV7-9 to TRBJ1-5, with D perhaps TRBD1 (6 bases). Germline V gene data show CDR1 as SEHNR and CDR2 as FQNEAQ (reference sequence). The CDR3 runs to 18 residues. V was cut by 2 bases and J by 2 bases, with 19 bases left in between. CDR3 DNA: TGTGCCAGCAGCTTAATACAGGGCCTTAACGACGGCAATCAGCCCCAGCATTTT. Translation gives CASSLIQGLNDGNQPQHF.

On this clone itself: The junction departs from germline at one end; a sequencing error may be responsible. The chain employs TRBV19 and TRBJ1-2; TRBD1 aligns across 9 bases. The CDR3 is 14 amino acids. Germline V gene sequence: CDR1 LNHDA, CDR2 SQIVND (reference sequence). CDR3 nucleotides: TGTGCCAGTAATATAGGACAGGGGTCCTATGGCTACACCTTC. As protein: CASNIGQGSYGYTF. Full variable domain (missing parts from reference TRBV19 and TRBJ1-2): DGGITQSPKYLFRKEGQNVTLSCEQNLNHDAMYWYRQDPGQGLRLIYYSQIVNDFQKGDIAEGYSVSREKKESFPLTVTSAQKNPTAFYLCASNIGQGSYGYTFGSGTRLTVV.

This sequence joins TRBV7-6 and TRBJ1-2; 7 nucleotides match TRBD1. Germline V gives CDR1 SGHVS, CDR2 FNYEAQ. Unmatched junction bases numbered 6, after V lost 5 bases and J lost 6 bases. The CDR3 totals 13 residues. In DNA form, the CDR3 reads TGTGCCAGCAGCCGACAGGGTATTGATGGCTACACCTTC. Translating it yields CASSRQGIDGYTF.

This clone showed up many times. The chain has TRBV28 and TRBJ1-2; 7 nucleotides align to TRBD1. In germline, CDR1 is MDHEN, CDR2 SYDVKM. V gave up 4 bases and J gave up 6 bases; unmatched junction bases: 11. The CDR3 contains 15 residues. CDR3: CASSSTPTGADGYTF. DNA of the CDR3: TGTGCCAGCAGTTCCACCCCTACAGGGGCCGATGGCTACACCTTC.

The V and J genes are TRBV18 and TRBJ1-1; 9 bases agree with TRBD1. The ends lost 4 bases at V and 6 bases at J; junction bases unmatched: 12. Germline CDR1 and CDR2: KGHSH and LQKENI. This CDR3 is built from 16 residues. In DNA form, the CDR3 reads TGTGCCAGCTCACTGGCGCTACCGGGACAGGGAGCTGAAGCTTTCTTT. Its translation is CASSLALPGQGAEAFF.

CDR3 coding DNA: TGTGCCAGCAGCTTAGTCGGGACAGGGTCTGGAAACACCATATATTTT. Translation: CASSLVGTGSGNTIYF. The chain recombines TRBV7-2 with TRBJ1-3; 9 bases are a match to TRBD1. CDR1 and CDR2 (germline): SGHTA, FQGNSA. Losses at the gene ends were 1 base for V and 1 base for J; bases not matched to a gene: 2. The CDR3 is 16 residues long.

The rearrangement joins TRBV3-1 (or the pseudogene TRBV3-2) to TRBJ1-2; possible D gene TRBD1, 6 bases. This CDR3 comprises 13 residues. Germline CDR1 and CDR2: LGHDT and YNNKEL (reference sequence). The V and J ends lost 3 bases and 1 base respectively, with 6 bases between them. DNA for the CDR3: TGTGCCAGCAGCCAGGACAGTAACTATGGCTACACCTTC. Translation gives CASSQDSNYGYTF.

The V and J genes are TRBV29-1 and TRBJ2-4, with 8 bases lining up with TRBD2. CDR3 size: 15 residues. Germline V gene sequence: CDR1 SQVTM, CDR2 ANQGSEA. Trimming cost V 3 bases and J 2 bases; bases outside gene matches: 6. CDR3 sequence: CSVDGGDGTKNIQYF. In nucleotides, the CDR3 is TGCAGCGTTGACGGGGGGGATGGAACCAAAAACATTCAGTACTTC. The full variable domain, with the rest looked up from reference TRBV29-1 and TRBJ2-4, is SAVISQKPSRDICQRGTSLTIQCQVDSQVTMMFWYRQQPGQSLTLIATANQGSEATYESGFVIDKFPISRPNLTFSTLTVSNMSPEDSSIYLCSVDGGDGTKNIQYFGAGTRLSVL.

The CDR3 sequence: CASSLVLIGGEQYF. Written as DNA, the CDR3 is TGTGCCAGCAGCTTAGTTTTAATCGGGGGCGAGCAGTACTTC. This rearrangement joins TRBV7-8 to TRBJ2-7, with D possibly TRBD2 on 6 matching bases. The CDR3 sequence is 14 residues long. V was clipped by 1 base and J by 6 bases, with 13 bases between them. The V gene's germline CDR1 is SGHVS and CDR2 FQNEAQ. The full variable domain, with the rest looked up from reference TRBV7-8 and TRBJ2-7, is GAGVSQSPRYKVAKRGQDVALRCDPISGHVSLFWYQQALGQGPEFLTYFQNEAQLDKSGLPSDRFFAERPEGSVSTLKIQRTQQEDSAVYLCASSLVLIGGEQYFGPGTRLTVT.